The entry that follows covers one T cell receptor (beta chain) sequence. Its recognized antigen is unknown. No per-base quality is available; no much larger clone lies one base away. TCR CDR3 regions were amplified from genomic DNA by multiplex PCR using the deep immunoSEQ assay. Extracted genomic DNA from each cell subset was distributed evenly across all wells of several immunoSEQ 96-well plates, and each plate was treated as a replicate. For sorted subsets, approximately 210 ng of genomic DNA, equivalent to 25,000 to 30,000 T cell genomes, went into each replicate PCR. Purified libraries were quantified with a Qubit 3.0 fluorometer, sized on a Bioanalyzer 2100, and re-quantified with the KAPA Library Quantification kit. Every immunoSEQ 96-well plate was sequenced on a separate single-read 150-cycle Illumina NextSeq 550 flow cell. As for the original processing: The immunoSEQ output contained only junctional sequences without quality scores, so filtering could not match that applied to full-length reads. To assign V/J genes and CDR3, sequences were annotated against IMGT germline references using PyIR, a Python wrapper for IgBLAST v1.9. Reads were removed for weak V/J assignments (E-value above 1e-6), missing CDR3, stop codons, out-of-frame junctions, or ambiguous translated residues. V3J clonotypes were defined as sequences sharing an identical inferred V gene, J gene, and CDR3 amino acid sequence. The percentage overlap between two repertoires was calculated by dividing the number of shared unique clonotypes by the size of the smaller repertoire. Three approaches were used to assess repertoire richness: RTK rarefaction, the Chao1 estimator, and Recon v2.1 estimates of unobserved clonotypes. OLGA was used to compute generation probabilities for all TCRbeta clonotypes that the gDNA method yielded from a handful of donors. This is the immuneACCESS table as TCRdb keeps it, with only in-frame sequences that have V and J called. A part of the clones is gone; compared with another copy, unresolved V genes explain less than half, and the rest is unexplained. The V and J calls and clone size are taken from that table; D and trimming were inferred from the DNA. Across this sample there are 2 million to 2.5 million clones, with 95% seen only once. The top ten clonotypes cover more than 0.1% of the sample.

The germline V gene provides CDR1 MGHDK and CDR2 SYGVNS. From its cysteine to its phenylalanine, the CDR3 spans 17 amino acids. Of the read, only the CDR3 DNA is kept; its 51 bases are in frame from base 1. V has 6 bases trimmed and J has 1 base trimmed; junction bases matching no gene number 9. This entry belongs to a study of shared clonotypes between healthy human individuals (dated by TCRdb to 2020 to 2022). Regarding the complete study: The cohort comprised two women and a few men aged 18 to 49 years. For each donor, CD4 naive and CD4 memory were each given three plates, CD8 naive was given two plates, and CD8 memory was given one plate. Blood TCR repertoires of roughly five healthy adults were deeply sequenced to estimate repertoire size and the extent of clonotype sharing between individuals. Libraries were prepared and TCR repertoires were sequenced by different laboratories using diverse techniques, in order to increase sequencing depth and limit assay-specific biases. Per donor, leukapheresis produced somewhere between about 0.94 and 8.9 billion PBMCs.

The donors were healthy, HIV-negative adults who had no recently reported acute infections or vaccinations. All donors were Caucasian adults living in Nashville, Tennessee, USA. CD4+ T cells were enriched by magnetic negative selection; naive cells were then positively selected on CD45RA, and the negative fraction formed the memory subset. Blood was collected by leukapheresis, and PBMCs were isolated by Ficoll-Histopaque density gradient centrifugation and then cryopreserved in liquid nitrogen vapor phase. Purity and quantity of every magnetically sorted T cell population were checked by analytical flow cytometry. Each sorted fraction had its genomic DNA isolated and then quantified by UV absorbance on a Nanodrop 2000c. Results and caveats for the whole study, not just this receptor: Pairwise subsampling led to the expectation that sequencing depth would affect the degree of clonotype sharing among donors. Rarefaction of sorted-subset datasets indicated incomplete sequencing despite the large sequencing depth. Compared with non-shared clonotypes, the clonotypes found in all four sorted-subset donors had higher generation probabilities. Estimated clonotype richness was generally larger for naive than for memory subsets. Only blood was sampled, and tissue TCR repertoires likely differ from those in blood. Because the study included only a small number of donors, the genetic and exposure-history diversity represented was limited. Roughly 5% of naive CD4, 3.5% of naive CD8, about 2.5% of memory CD4, and 0.4% of memory CD8 clonotypes were shared across a few donors.

The TCR comes from a man aged 18 to 30 in good health. Input material: naive CD4+ T cells sorted from blood. What this sample's cell subset or site label stands for: CD45RA+ positively selected. This chain joins TRBV25-1 to TRBJ2-2; TRBD1 lines up with 9 middle nucleotides. The CDR3 protein is CASSPHPGQGNTGELFF. Here is the DNA: TGTGCCAGCAGCCCTCACCCGGGACAGGGGAACACCGGGGAGCTGTTTTTT.